The rows below give T cell receptor beta chains drawn from one sample of a study of tumor-infiltrating lymphocytes in localized non-small cell lung cancer. Sequenced by immunoSEQ multiplex PCR; TCRdb stores in-frame clones only, minus some. The sample gives some 30,000 clones, 70% to 90% of which show up once; 2% to 2.5% is in the top ten. The sample consisted of lung tumor tissue. The receptors originated from a human donor with non-small cell lung cancer. Both conserved end residues are part of each CDR3. Each record gives: J gene, CDR3 length, clone size, D gene, V gene, CDR3 DNA, CDR3 protein. A D gene is named only where the DNA matches it firmly. Clone size is stated in some rows and not others, as once, few, many or a class when expanded.

J gene: TRBJ2-5
CDR3 length: 15
clone size: NA
D gene: TRBD1
V gene: TRBV5-8
CDR3 DNA: TGTGCCAGCAGCTCCCGGACAGGGGGCCTAGAGACCCAGTACTTC
CDR3 protein: CASSSRTGGLETQYF

J gene: TRBJ1-1
CDR3 length: 15
clone size: NA
D gene: NA
V gene: TRBV7-9
CDR3 DNA: TGTGCCAGCAGCTTAGTGGGGGGGCGCGGGACTGAAGCTTTCTTT
CDR3 protein: CASSLVGGRGTEAFF

J gene: TRBJ2-5
CDR3 length: 13
clone size: NA
D gene: NA
V gene: TRBV7-8
CDR3 DNA: TGTGCCAGCAGCTTAGGGGGAGAGGGGACCCAGTACTTC
CDR3 protein: CASSLGGEGTQYF

J gene: TRBJ1-1
CDR3 length: 14
clone size: once
D gene: NA
V gene: TRBV4-3
CDR3 DNA: TGCGCCAGCAGCCACGAAACCGGGGACACTGAAGCTTTCTTT
CDR3 protein: CASSHETGDTEAFF

J gene: TRBJ1-1
CDR3 length: 13
clone size: NA
D gene: NA
V gene: TRBV5-6
CDR3 DNA: TGTGCCAGCAAAAGGCCCTGGACCACTGAAGCTTTCTTT
CDR3 protein: CASKRPWTTEAFF

J gene: TRBJ2-5
CDR3 length: 15
clone size: NA
D gene: TRBD1
V gene: TRBV7-8
CDR3 DNA: TGTGCCAGCAGCCCGACAGGGGGCAGTTGGGAGACCCAGTACTTC
CDR3 protein: CASSPTGGSWETQYF

J gene: TRBJ1-5
CDR3 length: 14
clone size: NA
D gene: NA
V gene: TRBV2
CDR3 DNA: TGTGCCAGCAATAAGGGGCCAGGCAATCAGCCCCAGCATTTT
CDR3 protein: CASNKGPGNQPQHF

J gene: TRBJ2-5
CDR3 length: 14
clone size: few
D gene: TRBD1
V gene: TRBV19
CDR3 DNA: TGTGCCAGTGCCTCACAGGGGTACCAAGAGACCCAGTACTTC
CDR3 protein: CASASQGYQETQYF

J gene: TRBJ1-4
CDR3 length: 14
clone size: NA
D gene: TRBD1
V gene: TRBV7-9
CDR3 DNA: TGTGCCAGCAGCTCGGGACAGATTAATGAAAAACTGTTTTTT
CDR3 protein: CASSSGQINEKLFF

J gene: TRBJ2-7
CDR3 length: 15
clone size: NA
D gene: TRBD1
V gene: TRBV28
CDR3 DNA: TGTGCCAGCAGCCCGCCCCGACAGGGGGCGAGGGAGCAGTACTTC
CDR3 protein: CASSPPRQGAREQYF

J gene: TRBJ1-1
CDR3 length: 13
clone size: NA
D gene: NA
V gene: TRBV11-2
CDR3 DNA: TGTGCCAGCAGCGGACAAATGAACACTGAAGCTTTCTTT
CDR3 protein: CASSGQMNTEAFF

J gene: TRBJ2-7
CDR3 length: 14
clone size: NA
D gene: TRBD1
V gene: TRBV5-5
CDR3 DNA: TGTGCCAGCACCTCGGACAGGCGAACCTACGAGCAGTACTTC
CDR3 protein: CASTSDRRTYEQYF

J gene: TRBJ1-1
CDR3 length: 14
clone size: once
D gene: NA
V gene: TRBV4-2
CDR3 DNA: TGTGCCAGCAGCCAAGTTCGAAGGGACACTGAAGCTTTCTTT
CDR3 protein: CASSQVRRDTEAFF

J gene: TRBJ1-4
CDR3 length: 16
clone size: NA
D gene: NA
V gene: TRBV5-6
CDR3 DNA: TGTGCCAGCAGCTTGATAAACCCAGGGCTTAGGGAAAAACTGTTTTTT
CDR3 protein: CASSLINPGLREKLFF

J gene: TRBJ2-7
CDR3 length: 13
clone size: NA
D gene: TRBD1
V gene: TRBV6-5
CDR3 DNA: TGTGCCAGCAGTCAGACAGGGTTGTACGAGCAGTACTTC
CDR3 protein: CASSQTGLYEQYF